These 2 T cell receptor beta chains were all obtained from the same sample, sequenced in a study of blood T cell repertoires in COVID-19. Sequenced by immunoSEQ multiplex PCR; TCRdb stores in-frame clones only, minus some. The sample comprises about 180,000 clones, nearly 80% of which are singletons, and 14% rests with the top ten. The sample comprised PBMCs or T cells enriched from blood (not recorded which). Receptors were obtained from a man in his sixties who had been exposed to COVID-19.

The genes are TRBV13 and TRBJ1-2; TRBD1 aligns across 7 bases. From germline, CDR1 is PRHDT and CDR2 FYEKMQ (reference sequence). Losses at the gene ends were 1 base for V and 6 bases for J; bases not matched to a gene: 5. The CDR3 is 14 residues long. The CDR3 DNA sequence: TGTGCCAGCAGCTTAGAAGGGGGCGGGGATGGCTACACCTTC. This sequence encodes CASSLEGGGDGYTF.

In DNA, the CDR3 is TGCGCCAGCCTTCGAGCACCGGGACAGGATAATAACGAGCAGTACTTC. Protein sequence: CASLRAPGQDNNEQYF. The V and J genes are TRBV4-1 and TRBJ2-7, with 8 bases fitting TRBD1. Germline V lookup: CDR1 MGHRA, CDR2 YSYEKL. Losses at the gene ends were 8 bases for V and 5 bases for J; bases not matched to a gene: 17. The CDR3 is made up of 16 amino acids.